A selection of T cell receptor beta chains follows, all from one sample in a study of shared clonotypes between healthy human individuals. Libraries were prepared by immunoSEQ multiplex PCR; TCRdb keeps only in-frame clonotypes and omits some of them. The sample lists 2,500,000 or so clones; about 90% were seen once. Sequenced input: naive CD4+ T cells from PBMCs. The receptors were gathered from a man aged 18 to 29 in good health. Some clones in this sample may be carry-over from other donors' samples. The CDR3 runs from the conserved cysteine through the conserved F or W. D genes are given only for firm matches. A clone size is listed for some rows: how often the clone was seen (once, few, many), or a class if it is expanded.

D | size | J | V | DNA | CDR3
NA | few | TRBJ1-2 | TRBV4-2 | TGTGCCAGCAGCGGTTCGGCGAACTATGGCTACACCTTC | CASSGSANYGYTF
TRBD2 | NA | TRBJ2-3 | TRBV27 | TGTGCCAGCAGTGACCGACTAGCCCTCACAGATACGCAGTATTTT | CASSDRLALTDTQYF
NA | NA | TRBJ2-7 | TRBV6-1 | TGTGCCAGCAGTGAATTGCGCGGACGCCGCTACGAGCAGTACTTC | CASSELRGRRYEQYF
NA | NA | TRBJ1-3 | TRBV10-2 | TGCGCCAGCAGTGATGGGCCTCCAGGTCCTGGAAACACCATATATTTT | CASSDGPPGPGNTIYF
NA | NA | TRBJ1-4 | TRBV4-1 | TGCGCCAGCAGCCGGGAAACAGGGTGGGGGATTGAAAAACTGTTTTTT | CASSRETGWGIEKLFF
TRBD2 | NA | TRBJ2-1 | TRBV5-1 | TGCGCCAGCAGCCCGGGACTAGCGGGTACATCCTACAATGAGCAGTTCTTC | CASSPGLAGTSYNEQFF
NA | NA | TRBJ2-3 | TRBV5-1 | TGCGCCAGCAGGCTCTATTTAGTGAGCCCAGATACGCAGTATTTT | CASRLYLVSPDTQYF
NA | NA | TRBJ2-1 | TRBV5-3 | TGTGCCAGAAGCTCGTATCGGCAGTTCTTC | CARSSYRQFF
TRBD1 | NA | TRBJ2-6 | TRBV5-1 | TGCGCCAGCAGCCACAGGGACAGGGGATCTGCTGGGGCCAACGTCCTGACTTTC | CASSHRDRGSAGANVLTF
NA | NA | TRBJ2-5 | TRBV18 | TGTGCCAGCTCACCCTCCTTGACGAGCCAAGAGACCCAGTACTTC | CASSPSLTSQETQYF
NA | NA | TRBJ1-1 | TRBV7-3 | TGTGCCAGCAGCTTAATGACAGTCCTGAACACTGAAGCTTTCTTT | CASSLMTVLNTEAFF
NA | few | TRBJ2-2 | TRBV5-1 | TGCGCCAGCAGCTTGGTGGGGGCGAACACCGGGGAGCTGTTTTTT | CASSLVGANTGELFF
TRBD2 | NA | TRBJ2-1 | TRBV30 | TGTGCCTGGGTGTCGCGGGAGACCCCCAATGAGCAGTTCTTC | CAWVSRETPNEQFF
NA | NA | TRBJ1-1 | TRBV5-1 | TGCGCCAGCAGCTTGCAAGAGCACACTGAAGCTTTCTTT | CASSLQEHTEAFF
NA | NA | TRBJ2-1 | TRBV12-2 | TGTGCAAGTCGCCCTGGTCTAGCGCAATCCTACAATGAGCAGTTCTTC | CASRPGLAQSYNEQFF
NA | NA | TRBJ1-2 | TRBV5-6 | TGTGCCAGCAGCTTGGGGGGGTACTATGGCTACACCTTC | CASSLGGYYGYTF
TRBD1 | NA | TRBJ1-5 | TRBV7-2 | TGTGCCAGCAGCCTGACAGGGATAAATCAGCCCCAGCATTTT | CASSLTGINQPQHF
NA | once | TRBJ2-7 | TRBV9 | TGTGCCAGCAGCGTAATCCAAGGACTCTACCTGAGCTCCTACGAGCAGTACTTC | CASSVIQGLYLSSYEQYF
NA | NA | TRBJ1-2 | TRBV2 | TGTGCCAGCAGTAGCGAGGGGGGTGGCTACACCTTC | CASSSEGGGYTF
NA | NA | TRBJ1-3 | TRBV9 | TGTGCCAGCTCGAAGGCTGGAAACACCATATATTTT | CASSKAGNTIYF
NA | NA | TRBJ2-2 | TRBV9 | TGTGCCAGCAGCCCCCGCCACGCCCCTAACACCGGGGAGCTGTTTTTT | CASSPRHAPNTGELFF
NA | once | TRBJ2-3 | TRBV6-6 | TGTGCCAGCCGGTGGGAGCAGCGAGATACGCAGTATTTT | CASRWEQRDTQYF
TRBD2 | NA | TRBJ2-5 | TRBV9 | TGTGCCAGCAGCGTTGCTAGCGGGAACCAAGAGACCCAGTACTTC | CASSVASGNQETQYF
TRBD1 | NA | TRBJ1-2 | TRBV6-5 | TGTGCCAGCAGTTCCTGGACAGGGAAGAACTATGGCTACACCTTC | CASSSWTGKNYGYTF
NA | once | TRBJ2-6 | TRBV7-9 | TGTGCCAGAGGCTCTCTCCCGGGGTCTGGGGCCAACGTCCTGACTTTC | CARGSLPGSGANVLTF
NA | NA | TRBJ2-3 | TRBV30 | TGTGCCTGGAGAGTTTTTGGGGTGGGCACAGATACGCAGTATTTT | CAWRVFGVGTDTQYF
NA | NA | TRBJ1-2 | TRBV5-6 | TGTGCCAGCAGCTCCCCTCCCCGATATGGCTACACCTTC | CASSSPPRYGYTF
NA | NA | TRBJ2-5 | TRBV27 | TGTGCCAGCAGTTTGGGGGGCAGGGGCCGCGAGACCCAGTACTTC | CASSLGGRGRETQYF
NA | NA | TRBJ2-3 | TRBV2 | TGTGCCAGCAGAGTTAAAGGGAGTACGCAGTATTTT | CASRVKGSTQYF
TRBD2 | NA | TRBJ2-7 | TRBV28 | TGTGCCAGCACCACCGGGGGGTACGAGCAGTACTTC | CASTTGGYEQYF